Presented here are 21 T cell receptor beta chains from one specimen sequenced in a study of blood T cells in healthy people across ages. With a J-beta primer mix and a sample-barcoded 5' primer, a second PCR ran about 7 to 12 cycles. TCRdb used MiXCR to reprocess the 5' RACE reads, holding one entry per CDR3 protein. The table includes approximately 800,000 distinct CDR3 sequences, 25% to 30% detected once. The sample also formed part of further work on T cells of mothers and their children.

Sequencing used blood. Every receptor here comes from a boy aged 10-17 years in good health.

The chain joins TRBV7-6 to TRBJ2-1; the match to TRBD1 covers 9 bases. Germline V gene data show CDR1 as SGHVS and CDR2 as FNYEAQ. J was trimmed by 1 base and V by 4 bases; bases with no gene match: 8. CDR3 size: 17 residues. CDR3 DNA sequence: TGTGCCAGCAGCTATATATCCGGGACAGGGTCCTACAATGAGCAGTTCTTC. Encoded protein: CASSYISGTGSYNEQFF. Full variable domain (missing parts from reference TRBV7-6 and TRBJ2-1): GAGVSQSPRYKVTKRGQDVALRCDPISGHVSLYWYRQALGQGPEFLTYFNYEAQQDKSGLPNDRFSAERPEGSISTLTIQRTEQRDSAMYRCASSYISGTGSYNEQFFGPGTRLTVL.

DNA of the CDR3: TGTGCCAGCAGCTTGGCCGTCGGGGTGCGAGAGACCCAGTACTTC. Its protein is CASSLAVGVRETQYF. V is TRBV5-4 and J is TRBJ2-5; possibly TRBD2 for D (5 bases). V shed 0 bases and J shed 4 bases, with 13 bases lying between them. Germline values: CDR1 SGHNT, CDR2 YYREEE (reference sequence). This CDR3 region has 15 residues.

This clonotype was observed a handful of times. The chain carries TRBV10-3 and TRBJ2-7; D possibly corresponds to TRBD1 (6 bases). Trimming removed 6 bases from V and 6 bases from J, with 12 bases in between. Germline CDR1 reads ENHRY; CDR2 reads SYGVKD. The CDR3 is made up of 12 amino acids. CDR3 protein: CAIRTTGSEQYF. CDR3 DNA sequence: TGTGCCATCAGAACTACAGGGAGCGAGCAGTACTTC.

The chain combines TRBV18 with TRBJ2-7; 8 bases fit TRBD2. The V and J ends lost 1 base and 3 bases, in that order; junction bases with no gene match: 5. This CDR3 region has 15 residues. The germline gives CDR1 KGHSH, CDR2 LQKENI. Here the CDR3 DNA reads TGTGCCAGCTCACCACTGTCCAGCGGGGGCTACGAGCAGTACTTC. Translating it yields CASSPLSSGGYEQYF.

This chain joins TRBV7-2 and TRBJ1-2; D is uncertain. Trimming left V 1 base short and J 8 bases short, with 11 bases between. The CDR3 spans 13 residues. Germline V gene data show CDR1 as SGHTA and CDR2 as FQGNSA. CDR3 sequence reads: CASSLGPFLGYTF. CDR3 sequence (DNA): TGTGCCAGCAGCTTAGGACCGTTTTTGGGCTACACCTTC.

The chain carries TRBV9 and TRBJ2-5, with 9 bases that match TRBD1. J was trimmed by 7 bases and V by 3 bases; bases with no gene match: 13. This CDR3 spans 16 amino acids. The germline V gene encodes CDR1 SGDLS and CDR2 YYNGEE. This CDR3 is CASSGTPSDRGGTQYF. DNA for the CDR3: TGTGCCAGCAGCGGCACCCCTTCGGACAGGGGTGGGACCCAGTACTTC. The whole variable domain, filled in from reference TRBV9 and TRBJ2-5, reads DSGVTQTPKHLITATGQRVTLRCSPRSGDLSVYWYQQSLDQGLQFLIQYYNGEERAKGNILERFSAQQFPDLHSELNLSSLELGDSALYFCASSGTPSDRGGTQYFGPGTRLLVL.

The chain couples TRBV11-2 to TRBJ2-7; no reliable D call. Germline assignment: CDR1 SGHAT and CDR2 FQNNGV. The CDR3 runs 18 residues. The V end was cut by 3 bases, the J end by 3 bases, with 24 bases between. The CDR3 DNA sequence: TGTGCCAGCAGCTTTGCGACGGCGGCGAAGTTCGAGCACTACGAGCAGTACTTC. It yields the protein CASSFATAAKFEHYEQYF.

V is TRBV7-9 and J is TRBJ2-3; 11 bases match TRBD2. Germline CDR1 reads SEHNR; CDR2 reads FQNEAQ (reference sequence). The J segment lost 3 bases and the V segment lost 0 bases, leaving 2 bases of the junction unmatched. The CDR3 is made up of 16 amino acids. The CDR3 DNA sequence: TGTGCCAGCAGCTTAGCTAGCGGGGGGGCTACAGATACGCAGTATTTT. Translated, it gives CASSLASGGATDTQYF.

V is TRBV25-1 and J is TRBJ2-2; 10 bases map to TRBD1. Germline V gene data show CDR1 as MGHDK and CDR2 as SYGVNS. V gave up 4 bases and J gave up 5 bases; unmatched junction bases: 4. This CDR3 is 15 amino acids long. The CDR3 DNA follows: TGTGCCAGCAGTGGGGGACAGGGGTGGACCGGGGAGCTGTTTTTT. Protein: CASSGGQGWTGELFF.

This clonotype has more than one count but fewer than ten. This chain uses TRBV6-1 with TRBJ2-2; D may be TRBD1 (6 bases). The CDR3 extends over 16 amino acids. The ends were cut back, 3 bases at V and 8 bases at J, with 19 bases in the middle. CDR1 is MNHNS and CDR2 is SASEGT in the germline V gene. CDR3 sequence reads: CASSDRDIKPSGELFF. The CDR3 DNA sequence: TGTGCCAGCAGTGACCGGGACATTAAACCCAGTGGGGAGCTGTTTTTT.

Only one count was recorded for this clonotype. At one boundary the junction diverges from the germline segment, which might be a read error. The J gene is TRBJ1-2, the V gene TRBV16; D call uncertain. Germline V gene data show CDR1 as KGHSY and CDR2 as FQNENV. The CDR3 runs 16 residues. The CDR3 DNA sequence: TGTGCCAGCAGCCTATTCCTAAAGGCAGTAGAGTATGGCTACGCCTTC. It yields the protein CASSLFLKAVEYGYAF.

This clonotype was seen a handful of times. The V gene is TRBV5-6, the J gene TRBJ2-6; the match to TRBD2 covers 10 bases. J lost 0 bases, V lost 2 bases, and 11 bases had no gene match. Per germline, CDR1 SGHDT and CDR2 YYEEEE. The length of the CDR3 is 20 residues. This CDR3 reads CASSFRRLAGPISGANVLTF. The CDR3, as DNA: TGTGCCAGCAGCTTTAGGAGACTAGCGGGCCCGATCTCTGGGGCCAACGTCCTGACTTTC.

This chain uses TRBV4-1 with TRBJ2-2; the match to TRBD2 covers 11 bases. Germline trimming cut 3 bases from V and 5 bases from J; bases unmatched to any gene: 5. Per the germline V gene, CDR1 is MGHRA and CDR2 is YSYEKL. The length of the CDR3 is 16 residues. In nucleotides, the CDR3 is TGCGCCAGCAGCCACGGACTAGCGGGCGCGACCGGGGAGCTGTTTTTT. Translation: CASSHGLAGATGELFF.

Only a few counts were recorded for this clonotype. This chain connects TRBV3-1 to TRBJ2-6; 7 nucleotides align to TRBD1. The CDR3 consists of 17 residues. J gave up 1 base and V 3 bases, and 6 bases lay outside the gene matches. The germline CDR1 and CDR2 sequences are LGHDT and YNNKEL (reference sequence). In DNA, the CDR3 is TGTGCCAGCAGCCACGGGACAGCTTGGTCTGGGGCCAACGTCCTGACTTTC. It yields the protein CASSHGTAWSGANVLTF.

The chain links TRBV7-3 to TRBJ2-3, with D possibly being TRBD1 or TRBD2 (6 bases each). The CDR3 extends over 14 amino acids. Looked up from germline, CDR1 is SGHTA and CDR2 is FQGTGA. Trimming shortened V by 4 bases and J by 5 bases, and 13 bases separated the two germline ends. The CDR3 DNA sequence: TGTGCCAGCAGCTGGAGGGGGGCGGAAGATACGCAGTATTTT. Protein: CASSWRGAEDTQYF.

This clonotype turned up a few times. The CDR3 bases are TGTGCCAGCAGTTACTCGATTTATGGTGTCACTGAAGCTTTCTTT. Translating gives CASSYSIYGVTEAFF. The V call is TRBV6-5, the J call TRBJ1-1; D ambiguous. CDR3 length equals 15 residues. The germline CDR1 and CDR2 sequences are MNHEY and SVGAGI. Between the trimmed V and J ends, which lost 0 bases and 4 bases, there was a span of 12 bases.

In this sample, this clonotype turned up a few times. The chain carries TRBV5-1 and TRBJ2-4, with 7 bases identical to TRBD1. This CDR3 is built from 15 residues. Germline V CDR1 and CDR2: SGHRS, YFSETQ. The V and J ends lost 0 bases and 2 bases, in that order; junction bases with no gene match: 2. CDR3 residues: CASSLETGTKNIQYF. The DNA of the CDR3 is TGCGCCAGCAGCTTGGAGACAGGGACCAAAAACATTCAGTACTTC.

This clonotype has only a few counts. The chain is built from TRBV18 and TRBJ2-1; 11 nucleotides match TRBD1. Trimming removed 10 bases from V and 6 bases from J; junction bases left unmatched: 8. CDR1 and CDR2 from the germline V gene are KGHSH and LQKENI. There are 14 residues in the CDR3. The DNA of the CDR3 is TGTGCCACCCGAGTCGGGACAGGGGGCAATGAGCAGTTCTTC. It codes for CATRVGTGGNEQFF.

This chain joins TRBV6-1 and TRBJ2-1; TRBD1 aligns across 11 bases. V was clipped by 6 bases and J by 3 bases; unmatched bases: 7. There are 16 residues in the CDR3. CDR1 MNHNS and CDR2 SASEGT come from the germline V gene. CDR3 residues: CASRARGTGGYNEQFF. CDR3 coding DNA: TGTGCCAGCAGAGCCAGAGGGACAGGGGGCTACAATGAGCAGTTCTTC.

CDR3 residues: CASTMGGNQETQYF. In nucleotides, the CDR3 is TGCGCCAGCACCATGGGGGGGAACCAAGAGACCCAGTACTTC. The chain employs TRBV5-1 and TRBJ2-5; 7 positions match TRBD2. From germline, CDR1 is SGHRS and CDR2 YFSETQ. The CDR3 loop spans 14 amino acids. V lost 6 bases, J lost 0 bases, and 5 bases stayed unmatched.

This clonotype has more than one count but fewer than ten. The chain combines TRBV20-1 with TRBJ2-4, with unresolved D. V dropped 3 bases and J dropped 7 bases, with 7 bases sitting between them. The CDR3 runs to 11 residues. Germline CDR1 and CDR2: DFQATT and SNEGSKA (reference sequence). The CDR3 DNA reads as TGCAGTGCTAGTTTACCCAACATTCAGTACTTC. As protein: CSASLPNIQYF.